A selection of T cell receptor beta chains follows, all from one sample in a study of T cell repertoires in cytomegalovirus infection. TCRdb re-called the reads through MiXCR, storing one row per CDR3 protein. The sample has 150,000 or so distinct CDR3 sequences, under 8% seen once. The specimen sequenced was PBMCs. All receptors derive from a human donor in good health (CMV status not recorded). Some clones in this sample may be carry-over from other donors' samples. The CDR3 runs from the conserved cysteine through the conserved F or W. The order of the fields is clone size, D gene, V gene, J gene, CDR3 protein, CDR3 DNA. D genes are given only for firm matches. Only some rows state a clone size, as once, few, many or a class for expanded clones.

NA	NA	TRBV5-1	TRBJ1-1	CASSQDTMNTEAFF	TGCGCCAGCAGCCAAGACACAATGAACACTGAAGCTTTCTTT
NA	NA	TRBV29-1	TRBJ2-3	CSVEAGLGDTQYF	TGCAGCGTTGAAGCAGGGCTAGGAGATACGCAGTATTTT
NA	TRBD1	TRBV20-1	TRBJ2-5	CSARIQGRNQETQYF	TGCAGTGCTAGGATACAGGGGCGTAACCAAGAGACCCAGTACTTC
NA	NA	TRBV29-1	TRBJ2-5	CSVEVGAAYNQETQYF	TGCAGCGTTGAGGTTGGGGCAGCATATAACCAAGAGACCCAGTACTTC
many	TRBD1	TRBV6-5	TRBJ2-5	CASGQVRETQYF	TGTGCCAGCGGACAGGTCAGGGAGACCCAGTACTTC
many	NA	TRBV14	TRBJ1-5	CASRGTQSSNQPQHF	TGTGCCAGCAGGGGTACGCAGTCGAGCAATCAGCCCCAGCATTTT
many	TRBD2	TRBV7-3	TRBJ2-1	CASSRTSGGFNEQFF	TGTGCCAGCAGCCGTACTAGCGGAGGGTTCAATGAGCAGTTCTTC
many	NA	TRBV20-1	TRBJ2-5	CSAEFGVEETQYF	TGCAGCGCCGAATTCGGGGTTGAAGAGACCCAGTACTTC
many	NA	TRBV7-2	TRBJ1-2	CASSPIQGLGGYTF	TGTGCCAGCAGCCCCATCCAGGGATTAGGGGGCTACACCTTC
many	NA	TRBV15	TRBJ2-5	CATSSWGETQYF	TGTGCCACCAGCAGTTGGGGGGAGACCCAGTACTTC
many	NA	TRBV5-6	TRBJ2-1	CASSLGPAIIF	TGTGCCAGCAGCTTGGGCCCAGCGATTATTTTC
many	TRBD2	TRBV7-2	TRBJ2-3	CASSLGISGGTDTQYF	TGTGCCAGCAGCTTAGGTATTAGCGGGGGCACAGATACGCAGTATTTT
NA	NA	TRBV5-6	TRBJ1-2	CASSLDTYGYTF	TGTGCCAGCAGCTTGGACACCTATGGCTACACCTTC
NA	NA	TRBV20-1	TRBJ1-5	CSAQGGSFNTDSNQPQHF	TGCAGTGCTCAAGGGGGGAGTTTCAATACCGATAGCAATCAGCCCCAGCATTTT
many	NA	TRBV7-9	TRBJ2-5	CASSLEGIRAVEKETQYF	TGTGCCAGCAGCTTAGAAGGGATCCGCGCCGTAGAAAAAGAGACCCAGTACTTC
few	NA	TRBV28	TRBJ1-1	CASSLGFNRRAAPEAFF	TGTGCCAGCAGTTTGGGCTTTAATAGAAGGGCAGCACCGGAAGCTTTCTTT
many	NA	TRBV12-3/TRBV12-4	TRBJ1-5	CASSFSPDQPQHF	TGTGCCAGCAGTTTCTCGCCCGATCAGCCCCAGCATTTT
few	TRBD2	TRBV18	TRBJ2-5	CASSPRGVQETQYF	TGTGCCAGCTCACCGCGGGGGGTACAAGAGACCCAGTACTTC
many	NA	TRBV7-8	TRBJ2-1	CVSSLAVAAPKIYNEQFF	TGTGTCAGCAGCTTAGCGGTGGCAGCCCCAAAGATCTACAATGAGCAGTTCTTC
many	TRBD1	TRBV5-1	TRBJ1-4	CASSPLTGRSEKLFF	TGCGCCAGCAGCCCATTGACAGGGAGGAGTGAAAAACTGTTTTTT
many	NA	TRBV7-2	TRBJ1-3	CASSLTIGNTIYF	TGTGCCAGCAGCTTAACAATAGGAAACACCATATATTTT
many	NA	TRBV6-1	TRBJ2-1	CASRDTGRHEQFF	TGTGCCAGCAGGGACACAGGGAGGCATGAGCAGTTCTTC
many	TRBD1	TRBV5-5	TRBJ1-6	CASSFGAGGGSPLHF	TGTGCCAGCAGCTTTGGGGCAGGGGGCGGATCACCCCTCCACTTT
many	NA	TRBV7-8	TRBJ1-1	CASSSDSTEAFF	TGTGCCAGCAGCTCGGACAGCACTGAAGCTTTCTTT
many	TRBD2	TRBV7-2	TRBJ2-7	CASSSLAGGQVGEQYF	TGTGCCAGCAGCTCCCTAGCGGGGGGGCAGGTGGGCGAGCAGTACTTC
many	NA	TRBV11-3	TRBJ2-7	CASSSTPYEQYF	TGTGCCAGCAGCTCCACTCCTTACGAGCAGTACTTC
NA	NA	TRBV6-1	TRBJ2-6	CASSEAPGANVLTF	TGTGCCAGCAGTGAAGCTCCTGGGGCCAACGTCCTGACTTTC
many	TRBD2	TRBV11-2	TRBJ2-3	CASSQGLAGTDTQYF	TGTGCCAGCAGCCAAGGACTAGCGGGCACAGATACGCAGTATTTT
many	NA	TRBV20-1	TRBJ2-3	CSGGPPPTDTQYF	TGCAGTGGGGGGCCACCCCCCACAGATACGCAGTATTTT